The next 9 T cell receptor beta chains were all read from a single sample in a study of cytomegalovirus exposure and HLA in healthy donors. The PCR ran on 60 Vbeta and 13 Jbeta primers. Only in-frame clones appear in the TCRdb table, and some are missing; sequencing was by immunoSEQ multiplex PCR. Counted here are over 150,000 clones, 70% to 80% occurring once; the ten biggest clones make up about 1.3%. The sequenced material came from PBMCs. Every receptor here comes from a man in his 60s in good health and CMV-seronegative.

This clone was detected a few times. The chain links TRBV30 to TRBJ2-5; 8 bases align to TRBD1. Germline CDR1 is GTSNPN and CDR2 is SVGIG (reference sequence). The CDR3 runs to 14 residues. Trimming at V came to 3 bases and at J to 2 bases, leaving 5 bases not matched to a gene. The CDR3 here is CAWSLDRGQETQYF. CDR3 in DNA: TGTGCCTGGAGCCTTGACAGGGGACAAGAGACCCAGTACTTC.

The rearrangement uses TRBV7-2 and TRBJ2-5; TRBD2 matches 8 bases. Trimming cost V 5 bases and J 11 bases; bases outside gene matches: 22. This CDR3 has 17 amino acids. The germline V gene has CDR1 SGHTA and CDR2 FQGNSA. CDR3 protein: CASSPTPVQATGGEQYF. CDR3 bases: TGTGCCAGCAGCCCGACCCCTGTTCAGGCAACCGGGGGGGAGCAGTACTTC. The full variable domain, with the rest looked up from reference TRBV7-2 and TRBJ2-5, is GAGVSQSPSNKVTEKGKDVELRCDPISGHTALYWYRQSLGQGLEFLIYFQGNSAPDKSGLPSDRFSAERTGGSVSTLTIQRTQQEDSAVYLCASSPTPVQATGGEQYFGPGTRLLVL.

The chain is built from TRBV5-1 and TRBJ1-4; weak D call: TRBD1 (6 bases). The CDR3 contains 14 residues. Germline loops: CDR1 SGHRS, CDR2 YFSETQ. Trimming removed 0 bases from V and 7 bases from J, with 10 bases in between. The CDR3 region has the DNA TGCGCCAGCAGCTTGGGACAGGCGGTTGAAAAACTGTTTTTT. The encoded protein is CASSLGQAVEKLFF.

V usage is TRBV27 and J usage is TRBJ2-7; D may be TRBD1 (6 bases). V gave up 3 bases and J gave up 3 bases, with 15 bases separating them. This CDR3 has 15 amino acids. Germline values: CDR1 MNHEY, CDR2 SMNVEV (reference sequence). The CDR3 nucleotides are TGTGCCAGCAGTTTCTCCGTGGGGACAAACTACGAGCAGTACTTC. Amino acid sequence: CASSFSVGTNYEQYF.

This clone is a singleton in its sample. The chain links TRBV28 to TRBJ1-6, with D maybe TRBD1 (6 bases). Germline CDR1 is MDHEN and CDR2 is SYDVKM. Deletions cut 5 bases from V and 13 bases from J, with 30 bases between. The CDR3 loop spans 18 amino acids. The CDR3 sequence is CASSPTGVSRALIPPLHF. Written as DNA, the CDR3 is TGTGCCAGCAGTCCGACAGGTGTCTCGAGGGCGTTAATTCCTCCCCTCCACTTT.

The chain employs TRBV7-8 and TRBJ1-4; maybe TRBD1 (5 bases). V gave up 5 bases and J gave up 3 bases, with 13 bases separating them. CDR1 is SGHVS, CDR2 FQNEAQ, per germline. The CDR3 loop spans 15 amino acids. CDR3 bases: TGTGCCAGCAGCCTATTTCGGACACCTAATGAAAAACTGTTTTTT. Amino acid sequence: CASSLFRTPNEKLFF. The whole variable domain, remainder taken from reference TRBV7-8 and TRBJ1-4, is GAGVSQSPRYKVAKRGQDVALRCDPISGHVSLFWYQQALGQGPEFLTYFQNEAQLDKSGLPSDRFFAERPEGSVSTLKIQRTQQEDSAVYLCASSLFRTPNEKLFFGSGTQLSVL.

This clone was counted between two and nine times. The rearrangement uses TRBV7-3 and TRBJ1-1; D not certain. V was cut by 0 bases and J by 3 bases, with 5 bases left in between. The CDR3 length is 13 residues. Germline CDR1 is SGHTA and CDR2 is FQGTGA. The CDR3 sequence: CASSLTEDTEAFF. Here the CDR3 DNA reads TGTGCCAGCAGCTTAACGGAGGACACTGAAGCTTTCTTT.

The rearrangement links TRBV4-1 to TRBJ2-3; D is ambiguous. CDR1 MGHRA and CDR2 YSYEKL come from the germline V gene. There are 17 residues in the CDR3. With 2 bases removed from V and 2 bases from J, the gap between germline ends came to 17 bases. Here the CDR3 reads CASSQRPPRLYTDTQYF. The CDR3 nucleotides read TGCGCCAGCAGCCAAAGACCCCCGCGACTTTACACAGATACGCAGTATTTT.

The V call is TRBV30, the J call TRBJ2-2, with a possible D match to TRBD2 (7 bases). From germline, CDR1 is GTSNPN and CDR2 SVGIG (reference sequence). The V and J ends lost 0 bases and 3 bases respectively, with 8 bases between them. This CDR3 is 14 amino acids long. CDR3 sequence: CAWSVGGHTGELFF. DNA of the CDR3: TGTGCCTGGAGTGTGGGGGGGCACACCGGGGAGCTGTTTTTT.